The present T cell receptor (beta chain) was sequenced within a study of cytomegalovirus exposure and HLA in healthy donors. Points from the study as a whole: One variant, a missense change in DCLRE1C, was linked in a later analysis to TCR beta V- and J-gene trimming. TCR beta sequences reportedly predicted most subjects' HLA-A and HLA-B alleles accurately.

This CDR3 region has 14 residues. V lost 4 bases to trimming and J lost 2 bases; unmatched junction nucleotides: 3. Germline CDR1 and CDR2: SGHTS and YDEGEE. PCR used 60 Vbeta primers and 13 Jbeta primers. Assay used: immunoSEQ multiplex PCR; TCRdb lists only in-frame clones, some missing. There are under 200,000 clones in the sample; over 65% occur only once, and 2.4% lies in the top ten. Comments on this clone: The antigen is not known.

The V and J genes are TRBV5-8 and TRBJ2-7; TRBD2 matches 10 bases. The clonotype was recovered from a man in his sixties in good health and CMV-seronegative. The sequenced sample was PBMCs. The CDR3 is CASSQGLATYEQYF. The DNA for the CDR3 is TGTGCCAGCAGCCAGGGACTAGCGACCTACGAGCAGTACTTC.